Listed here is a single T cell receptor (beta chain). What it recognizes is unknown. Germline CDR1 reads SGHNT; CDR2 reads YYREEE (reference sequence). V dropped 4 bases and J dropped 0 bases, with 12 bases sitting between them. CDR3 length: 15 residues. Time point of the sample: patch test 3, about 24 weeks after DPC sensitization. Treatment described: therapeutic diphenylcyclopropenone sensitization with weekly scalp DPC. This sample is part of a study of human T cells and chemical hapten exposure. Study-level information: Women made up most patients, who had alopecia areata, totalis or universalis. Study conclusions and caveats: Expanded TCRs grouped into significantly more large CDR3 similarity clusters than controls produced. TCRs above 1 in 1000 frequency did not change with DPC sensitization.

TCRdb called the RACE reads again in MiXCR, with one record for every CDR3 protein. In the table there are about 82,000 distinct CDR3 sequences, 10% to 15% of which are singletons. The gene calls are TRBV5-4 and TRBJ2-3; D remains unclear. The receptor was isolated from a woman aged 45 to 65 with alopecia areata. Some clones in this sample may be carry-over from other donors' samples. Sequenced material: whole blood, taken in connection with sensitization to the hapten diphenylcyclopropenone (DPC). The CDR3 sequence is CASSHPKVSTDTQYF. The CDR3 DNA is TGTGCCAGCAGCCATCCTAAGGTCAGCACAGATACGCAGTATTTT.